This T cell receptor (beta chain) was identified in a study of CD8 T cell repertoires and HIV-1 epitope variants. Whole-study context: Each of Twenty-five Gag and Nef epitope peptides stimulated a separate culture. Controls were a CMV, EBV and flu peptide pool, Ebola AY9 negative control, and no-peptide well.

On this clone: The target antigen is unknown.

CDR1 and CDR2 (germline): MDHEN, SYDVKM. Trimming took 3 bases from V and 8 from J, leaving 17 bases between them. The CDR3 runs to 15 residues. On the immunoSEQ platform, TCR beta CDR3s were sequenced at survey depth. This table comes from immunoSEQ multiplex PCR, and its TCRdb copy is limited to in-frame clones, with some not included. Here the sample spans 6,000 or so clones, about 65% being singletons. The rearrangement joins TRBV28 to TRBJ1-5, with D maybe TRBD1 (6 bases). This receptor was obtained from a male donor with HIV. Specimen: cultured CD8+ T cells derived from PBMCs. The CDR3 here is CASSLGGHFTKPQHF. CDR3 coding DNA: TGTGCCAGCAGTTTGGGGGGACACTTTACAAAGCCCCAGCATTTT.